This T cell receptor (beta chain) was observed in a study of T cells after yellow fever vaccination. Study results and limitations: Abundant contaminating clonotypes from the bulk population could appear in FACS-sorted repertoires.

The CDR3 runs to 13 residues. V was shortened by 5 bases and J by 5 bases, with 12 bases between the two germline ends. This clonotype occurred a few times. As yet, its antigen is unknown. A 5'RACE template-switching step, the method used to make TCR cDNA, added a universal primer site and UMIs. TCRdb re-derived calls from the 5' RACE reads in MiXCR, one entry per CDR3 protein. This table has roughly 150,000 distinct CDR3 sequences, 6% to 7.5% appearing once. The sample in question was CD4+ T cells sorted from PBMCs, obtained about 5 days after the first yellow fever vaccination. The rearrangement links TRBV12-3 or TRBV12-4 to TRBJ2-5; possibly TRBD1 for D (6 bases). The source of this sequence is a man between 18 and 29 years old who received the YFV17D yellow fever vaccine. The CDR3 DNA is TGTGCCAGCAGTGACAGGAGGAGGGAGACCCAGTACTTC. Protein sequence: CASSDRRRETQYF.